This TCR beta chain was sequenced during a study of blood T cells in healthy people across ages. Primers used in a second PCR of about 7 to 11 cycles were a sample-barcoded 5' primer and a J-beta primer mix. Each CDR3 protein gets one entry after TCRdb re-called the 5' RACE reads with MiXCR. The data show roughly 1.5 million distinct CDR3 sequences, 35% to 45% seen once. The receptor's source is a woman between 18 and 29 years old in good health. Sequenced material: blood.

The CDR3 coding sequence is TGTGCCAGCAGCCCAACAATGCTAGAGGGGGGGAGCAAGTTCTTC. Translated: CASSPTMLEGGSKFF. This chain joins TRBV5-4 and TRBJ2-1, with a possible D match to TRBD2 (7 bases). CDR3 size: 15 residues. The V gene's germline CDR1 is SGHNT and CDR2 YYREEE (reference sequence). The ends were cut back, 4 bases at V and 14 bases at J, with 25 bases in the middle.